The entry that follows covers one T cell receptor beta chain sequence. Distinct nucleotide sequences in the sample also encode this CDR3. The source of the sample is a study of control samples from healthy donors and cancer patients. The V end was cut by 6 bases, the J end by 4 bases, with 5 bases between. The germline V gene has CDR1 KGHDR and CDR2 SFDVKD. The CDR3 sequence is 12 residues long. Measured with immunoSEQ multiplex PCR; TCRdb has only the in-frame clones, and not every one. The data hold approximately 100,000 clones, with approximately 82% observed a single time. The rearrangement joins TRBV24-1 to TRBJ2-2; D gene unclear. Sequences were obtained from blood. This receptor was identified in a man aged 55 to 70 in good health. CDR3 region: CATSSSTGELFF. The CDR3 DNA reads as TGTGCCACCAGTTCGAGCACCGGGGAGCTGTTTTTT.